These T cell receptor beta chains were read from a single sample in a study of blood T cell repertoires in COVID-19. Some clones are missing from TCRdb's copy, which holds only in-frame ones; the method was immunoSEQ multiplex PCR. In the table there are around 250,000 clones, 85% to 90% of which are singletons. Sequencing was performed on PBMCs or T cells enriched from blood (not recorded which). These receptor sequences come from a man aged 50 or older who had been exposed to COVID-19. Both conserved end residues are part of each CDR3. Each record gives: D gene, clone size, V gene, J gene, CDR3 protein, CDR3 DNA. A D gene is named only where the DNA matches it firmly. The size field is filled for only some rows; it gives once, few, many or a size class.

d_gene: -
abundance: -
v_gene: TRBV10-3
j_gene: TRBJ1-1
CDR3aa: CAISVTENTEAFF
CDR3nt: TGTGCCATCAGTGTGACAGAGAACACTGAAGCTTTCTTT

d_gene: TRBD1
abundance: -
v_gene: TRBV6-5
j_gene: TRBJ2-2
CDR3aa: CASSYSRGRELFF
CDR3nt: TGTGCCAGCAGTTACTCGAGGGGGCGGGAGCTGTTTTTT

d_gene: TRBD1
abundance: -
v_gene: TRBV9
j_gene: TRBJ1-1
CDR3aa: CASSAGQPNTEAFF
CDR3nt: TGTGCCAGCAGCGCGGGACAGCCGAACACTGAAGCTTTCTTT

d_gene: -
abundance: -
v_gene: TRBV5-1
j_gene: TRBJ1-3
CDR3aa: CASSLSVYGNTIYF
CDR3nt: TGCGCCAGCAGCTTGTCCGTATATGGAAACACCATATATTTT

d_gene: -
abundance: -
v_gene: TRBV10-3
j_gene: TRBJ2-3
CDR3aa: CAISAKGRQYTDTQYF
CDR3nt: TGTGCCATCAGTGCAAAAGGAAGACAGTACACAGATACGCAGTATTTT

d_gene: -
abundance: -
v_gene: TRBV6-5
j_gene: TRBJ1-3
CDR3aa: CASSNQGFGNTIYF
CDR3nt: TGTGCCAGCAGTAATCAGGGGTTTGGAAACACCATATATTTT

d_gene: -
abundance: -
v_gene: TRBV19
j_gene: TRBJ2-2
CDR3aa: CASSNRERGELFF
CDR3nt: TGTGCCAGTAGCAACAGGGAAAGGGGGGAGCTGTTTTTT

d_gene: -
abundance: -
v_gene: TRBV27
j_gene: TRBJ2-1
CDR3aa: CASSPTPRGFGYNEQFF
CDR3nt: TGTGCCAGCAGTCCCACACCTAGGGGGTTTGGGTACAATGAGCAGTTCTTC

d_gene: TRBD2
abundance: -
v_gene: TRBV5-1
j_gene: TRBJ2-1
CDR3aa: CASSLERGTSINEQFF
CDR3nt: TGCGCCAGCAGCTTGGAGCGTGGGACTAGTATCAATGAGCAGTTCTTC

d_gene: -
abundance: -
v_gene: TRBV18
j_gene: TRBJ2-7
CDR3aa: CASSPQEADLFEQYF
CDR3nt: TGTGCCAGCTCACCTCAAGAGGCTGATCTCTTCGAGCAGTACTTC

d_gene: -
abundance: -
v_gene: TRBV30
j_gene: TRBJ1-5
CDR3aa: CAWSEYRVQPQHF
CDR3nt: TGTGCCTGGAGCGAATACAGGGTTCAGCCCCAGCATTTT

d_gene: -
abundance: -
v_gene: TRBV19
j_gene: TRBJ1-1
CDR3aa: CASSLKTGGGTEAFF
CDR3nt: TGTGCCAGTAGTCTAAAGACAGGCGGAGGCACTGAAGCTTTCTTT

d_gene: -
abundance: -
v_gene: TRBV10-2
j_gene: TRBJ1-2
CDR3aa: CASRPGRATNYGYTF
CDR3nt: TGCGCCAGCAGGCCCGGCAGGGCCACTAACTATGGCTACACCTTC

d_gene: TRBD1
abundance: -
v_gene: TRBV7-2
j_gene: TRBJ2-7
CDR3aa: CASSLDRDSVYEQYF
CDR3nt: TGTGCCAGCAGCCTAGACCGGGACAGCGTATACGAGCAGTACTTC

d_gene: -
abundance: -
v_gene: TRBV3-1/TRBV3-2
j_gene: TRBJ1-2
CDR3aa: CASSHEQFYGYTF
CDR3nt: TGTGCCAGCAGCCATGAGCAATTCTATGGCTACACCTTC

d_gene: -
abundance: once
v_gene: TRBV28
j_gene: TRBJ1-2
CDR3aa: CASSSSGQPSTGYTF
CDR3nt: -

d_gene: TRBD1
abundance: -
v_gene: TRBV19
j_gene: TRBJ1-2
CDR3aa: CASSPWTTGGWGYTF
CDR3nt: TGTGCCAGTAGTCCCTGGACCACAGGGGGCTGGGGCTACACCTTC

d_gene: -
abundance: -
v_gene: TRBV9
j_gene: TRBJ1-1
CDR3aa: CASSVDQMNTEAFF
CDR3nt: TGTGCCAGCAGCGTAGATCAGATGAACACTGAAGCTTTCTTT

d_gene: -
abundance: few
v_gene: TRBV2
j_gene: TRBJ1-5
CDR3aa: CASSERGGNQPQHF
CDR3nt: TGTGCCAGCAGTGAACGGGGAGGCAATCAGCCCCAGCATTTT

d_gene: TRBD1
abundance: -
v_gene: TRBV5-1
j_gene: TRBJ2-2
CDR3aa: CASSLDRGHTINTGELFF
CDR3nt: TGCGCCAGCAGCTTGGACAGGGGGCACACCATTAACACCGGGGAGCTGTTTTTT

d_gene: -
abundance: few
v_gene: TRBV29-1
j_gene: TRBJ1-3
CDR3aa: CSVVVSSGNTIYF
CDR3nt: TGCAGCGTTGTAGTCTCCTCTGGAAACACCATATATTTT

d_gene: -
abundance: -
v_gene: TRBV5-6
j_gene: TRBJ1-4
CDR3aa: CASSLGLSEKLFF
CDR3nt: TGTGCCAGCAGCTTGGGACTGTCTGAAAAACTGTTTTTT

d_gene: -
abundance: -
v_gene: TRBV12-3/TRBV12-4
j_gene: TRBJ2-7
CDR3aa: CASSRGYEQYF
CDR3nt: TGTGCCAGCAGCCGCGGCTACGAGCAGTACTTC

d_gene: TRBD1
abundance: few
v_gene: TRBV2
j_gene: TRBJ1-6
CDR3aa: CASSIQGALRSPLHF
CDR3nt: TGTGCCAGCAGTATTCAGGGGGCCCTTCGATCACCCCTCCACTTT

d_gene: TRBD1
abundance: -
v_gene: TRBV4-2
j_gene: TRBJ2-7
CDR3aa: CASSQTGTGESYEQYF
CDR3nt: TGTGCCAGCAGCCAGACCGGGACAGGGGAGTCCTACGAGCAGTACTTC

d_gene: -
abundance: -
v_gene: TRBV28
j_gene: TRBJ2-5
CDR3aa: CASSLWRVRGETQYF
CDR3nt: TGTGCCAGCAGTTTGTGGCGGGTGAGGGGGGAGACCCAGTACTTC

d_gene: TRBD1
abundance: -
v_gene: TRBV5-1
j_gene: TRBJ2-1
CDR3aa: CASSSGTGRGEQFF
CDR3nt: TGCGCCAGCAGCTCGGGGACAGGGCGGGGTGAGCAGTTCTTC

d_gene: -
abundance: -
v_gene: TRBV19
j_gene: TRBJ2-7
CDR3aa: CASSIGWGGSYEQYF
CDR3nt: TGTGCCAGTAGTATAGGGTGGGGCGGCTCCTACGAGCAGTACTTC

d_gene: TRBD1
abundance: few
v_gene: TRBV24-1
j_gene: TRBJ1-3
CDR3aa: CATSDPGQGEGNTIYF
CDR3nt: TGTGCCACCAGTGACCCGGGACAGGGAGAAGGAAACACCATATATTTT

d_gene: -
abundance: -
v_gene: TRBV21-1
j_gene: TRBJ2-5
CDR3aa: CASSPRRDYASATDQETQYF
CDR3nt: TGTGCCAGCAGCCCACGACGGGACTATGCATCTGCGACGGACCAAGAGACCCAGTACTTC

d_gene: -
abundance: few
v_gene: TRBV6-5
j_gene: TRBJ2-2
CDR3aa: CASSYSTGNTGELFF
CDR3nt: TGTGCCAGCAGTTACTCGACAGGGAACACCGGGGAGCTGTTTTTT

d_gene: TRBD1
abundance: -
v_gene: TRBV9
j_gene: TRBJ2-2
CDR3aa: CASSPRTGGAGGELFF
CDR3nt: TGTGCCAGCAGCCCTCGGACAGGGGGCGCGGGCGGGGAGCTGTTTTTT